The rows below give T cell receptor beta chains drawn from one sample of a study of CD8+ T cells in alopecia areata. Using immunoSEQ multiplex PCR, the repertoire was profiled, and TCRdb retains in-frame clones only, with some absent. The table lists 70,000 or so clones, roughly 57% of them singletons. The material was CD8+ T cells sorted from blood, obtained at week 0. The source is a human donor with alopecia areata. Both conserved end residues are part of each CDR3. Clone size, where shown, is once, few, many, or a class for clones that have expanded.

cdr3_length	v_call	clone_size	j_call	cdr3_aa
15	TRBV27	few	TRBJ2-1	CASSLVVPTYNEQFF
14	TRBV5-6	NA	TRBJ2-5	CASSFSGRVETQYF
14	TRBV13	few	TRBJ1-1	CASSLVSENTEAFF
14	TRBV30	NA	TRBJ2-7	CAWSVLLYAYEQYF
11	TRBV6-6	NA	TRBJ2-7	CASTSGYEQYF
13	TRBV7-9	many	TRBJ2-7	CASSRQNIYEQYF
16	TRBV19	NA	TRBJ1-5	CASSIAGGASNQPQHF
15	TRBV6-5	NA	TRBJ1-1	CASSYYRGAGTEAFF
17	TRBV5-6	NA	TRBJ2-3	CASSSNNHETYTDTQYF
13	TRBV29-1	few	TRBJ2-2	CSSRLSNTGELFF
14	TRBV5-4	NA	TRBJ1-2	CASSLVGGDYGYTF
15	TRBV6-4	NA	TRBJ2-6	CASSDRLGGANVLTF
13	TRBV30	NA	TRBJ2-1	CAWSVSGMNEQFF
16	TRBV5-1	NA	TRBJ1-2	CASSLNIRQGGYGYTF
12	TRBV29-1	few	TRBJ2-1	CSVVLTYNEQFF
21	TRBV28	NA	TRBJ2-3	CASSSKLLGTSGRWGTDTQYF
15	TRBV5-4	NA	TRBJ2-2	CASSLAQGAAGELFF
17	TRBV30	NA	TRBJ2-2	CAWILRDSLSNTGELFF
13	TRBV29-1	NA	TRBJ2-1	CSVVQISYNEQFF
15	TRBV27	NA	TRBJ1-1	CASSRDGLLNTEAFF
14	TRBV27	NA	TRBJ2-5	CASHGLGVGETQYF
15	TRBV6-5	NA	TRBJ2-1	CASSSGTAYNNEQFF
17	TRBV5-1	NA	TRBJ2-6	CASSLENSISGANVLTF
17	TRBV29-1	NA	TRBJ1-1	CSVEDLSGAGGNTEAFF
15	TRBV7-9	NA	TRBJ1-2	CASSIKGQGGDGYTF
19	TRBV5-4	NA	TRBJ1-5	CASSLEGQGKGVSNQPQHF
15	TRBV18	few	TRBJ1-2	CASSPPQGSPYGYTF
14	TRBV28	once	TRBJ2-5	CASSLRAPAGTQYF
18	TRBV5-1	NA	TRBJ2-2	CASSLLTGGSGNTGELFF
14	TRBV15	NA	TRBJ2-3	CATQRDPSTDTQYF
21	TRBV5-1	few	TRBJ2-5	CASSFKDRGIGLAGNQETQYF
15	TRBV9	NA	TRBJ2-1	CASSVGQGFWNEQFF
13	TRBV30	NA	TRBJ2-3	CAWRVSGSDTQYF
12	TRBV4-1	once	TRBJ2-2	CASRKNTGELFF
13	TRBV5-6	NA	TRBJ2-5	CASSLGQEETQYF
12	TRBV9	NA	TRBJ2-7	CASSLRGDEQYF
13	TRBV4-1	NA	TRBJ2-7	CASSQEGLYEQYF
11	TRBV29-1	NA	TRBJ2-7	CSVDAGVEQYF
12	TRBV29-1	NA	TRBJ2-5	CSVDGNQETQYF
16	TRBV27	NA	TRBJ2-1	CASSLWAGRSYNEQFF
13	TRBV5-6	NA	TRBJ2-5	CASSLEVQETQYF
16	TRBV6-5	NA	TRBJ2-7	CASSYSWTGVQVEQYF
13	TRBV27	few	TRBJ1-1	CASSSQGNTEAFF
14	TRBV14	NA	TRBJ2-7	CASSHFGQLGEQYF
14	TRBV15	NA	TRBJ1-1	CAIRDPGLNTEAFF
12	TRBV7-2	few	TRBJ2-7	CASSLIGGEQYF
15	TRBV7-9	NA	TRBJ2-5	CASSLGAVKRETQYF
15	TRBV4-3	once	TRBJ1-1	CASSQDTGIVTEAFF
15	TRBV6-5	NA	TRBJ1-2	CASSSQQGEGYGYTF
15	TRBV10-3	NA	TRBJ2-7	CAIRDEDRGVYEQYF
17	TRBV10-3	once	TRBJ2-5	CAISESINHRGTETQYF